Listed below are T cell receptor beta chains from one sample, sequenced in a study of T cells in Graves' hyperthyroidism and ophthalmopathy. Via MiXCR, TCRdb re-called the multiplex PCR reads, giving one row per CDR3 protein. The data hold about 400,000 distinct CDR3 sequences, with about 12% observed a single time. The specimen was blood. These receptors were obtained from a woman under 30 with Graves' hyperthyroidism. The CDR3 runs from the conserved cysteine through the conserved F or W. Each record gives: V gene, J gene, CDR3 protein.

v_call: TRBV30
j_call: TRBJ2-7
cdr3_aa: CAWSASLSYEQYF

v_call: TRBV6-2/TRBV6-3
j_call: TRBJ2-7
cdr3_aa: CASTYPGTSSYEQYF

v_call: TRBV7-2
j_call: TRBJ2-7
cdr3_aa: CASSFGSENYEQYF

v_call: TRBV11-2
j_call: TRBJ1-5
cdr3_aa: CASSRWGGANQPQHF

v_call: TRBV6-4
j_call: TRBJ1-1
cdr3_aa: CASSDSEGTGSEAFF

v_call: TRBV28
j_call: TRBJ1-1
cdr3_aa: CASILGVPNTEAFF

v_call: TRBV18
j_call: TRBJ2-7
cdr3_aa: CASSPQRLAETYEQYF

v_call: TRBV28
j_call: TRBJ2-7
cdr3_aa: CASSSGQLYEQYF

v_call: TRBV5-1
j_call: TRBJ1-6
cdr3_aa: CASSFINSPLHF

v_call: TRBV14
j_call: TRBJ1-1
cdr3_aa: CASSPQTGRAFF

v_call: TRBV7-9
j_call: TRBJ1-3
cdr3_aa: CASEGAGIASGNTIYF

v_call: TRBV2
j_call: TRBJ2-1
cdr3_aa: CASNRDRAYNEQFF

v_call: TRBV7-9
j_call: TRBJ2-1
cdr3_aa: CASSVGRGLLGAYNEQFF

v_call: TRBV11-3
j_call: TRBJ2-1
cdr3_aa: CASSSASPSGRANEQFF

v_call: TRBV10-2
j_call: TRBJ2-6
cdr3_aa: CASSSGQLSGANVLTF

v_call: TRBV2
j_call: TRBJ1-2
cdr3_aa: CAIAGSQTYGYTF

v_call: TRBV28
j_call: TRBJ1-2
cdr3_aa: CASTLGQGGGYTF

v_call: TRBV6-5
j_call: TRBJ2-3
cdr3_aa: CASSYSSSTDTQYF

v_call: TRBV11-2
j_call: TRBJ2-5
cdr3_aa: CASSSRDTQETQYF

v_call: TRBV28
j_call: TRBJ2-1
cdr3_aa: CASSFQGRNNEQFF

v_call: TRBV5-1
j_call: TRBJ2-1
cdr3_aa: CASSLFIVAESYNEQFF

v_call: TRBV29-1
j_call: TRBJ1-1
cdr3_aa: CSVGTVRTAFF

v_call: TRBV10-3
j_call: TRBJ1-1
cdr3_aa: CAIMGDRANTEAFF

v_call: TRBV24-1
j_call: TRBJ1-5
cdr3_aa: CATSDSTGGIRSNQPQHF

v_call: TRBV6-1
j_call: TRBJ1-4
cdr3_aa: CASSRKAVYEKLFF

v_call: TRBV9
j_call: TRBJ2-3
cdr3_aa: CASSVGTLGGVTDTQYF

v_call: TRBV20-1
j_call: TRBJ2-7
cdr3_aa: CSATQGANSYEQYF

v_call: TRBV20-1
j_call: TRBJ1-5
cdr3_aa: CSANRQGASLGQPQHF

v_call: TRBV7-8
j_call: TRBJ1-5
cdr3_aa: CASSLGSGNSNQPQHF

v_call: TRBV9
j_call: TRBJ1-2
cdr3_aa: CASTSGTERYGYTF

v_call: TRBV6-2/TRBV6-3
j_call: TRBJ2-7
cdr3_aa: CASTLAGTRNEQYF

v_call: TRBV11-2
j_call: TRBJ2-5
cdr3_aa: CASSRTGRDQETQYF

v_call: TRBV24-1
j_call: TRBJ2-2
cdr3_aa: CATSADRVFQEELFF

v_call: TRBV7-2
j_call: TRBJ2-1
cdr3_aa: CASSYPSGAGGSSSYNEQFF

v_call: TRBV24-1
j_call: TRBJ1-5
cdr3_aa: CATSDAGQGSNQPQHF

v_call: TRBV2
j_call: TRBJ1-4
cdr3_aa: CASSDRGLGKLFF

v_call: TRBV19
j_call: TRBJ1-5
cdr3_aa: CATLVTGRIPSAQHF

v_call: TRBV7-2
j_call: TRBJ2-2
cdr3_aa: CASSPGLPNTGELFF

v_call: TRBV5-1
j_call: TRBJ2-2
cdr3_aa: CASSLLAVGGELFF

v_call: TRBV7-2
j_call: TRBJ2-5
cdr3_aa: CASSSLSGSQTQYF

v_call: TRBV9
j_call: TRBJ2-1
cdr3_aa: CAGSVEGGTGGREQFF

v_call: TRBV6-6
j_call: TRBJ2-5
cdr3_aa: CASSYSTAQETQYF

v_call: TRBV3-1
j_call: TRBJ2-3
cdr3_aa: CASSQDRLPTDTQYF

v_call: TRBV30
j_call: TRBJ2-7
cdr3_aa: CAWSIAGGPYEQYF

v_call: TRBV14
j_call: TRBJ2-1
cdr3_aa: CASSPTEGWVNEQFF

v_call: TRBV18
j_call: TRBJ2-1
cdr3_aa: CASSGGTLHHYNEQFF

v_call: TRBV19
j_call: TRBJ1-2
cdr3_aa: CASSIADRRYGYTF

v_call: TRBV10-1
j_call: TRBJ2-7
cdr3_aa: CASSGDNEQYF

v_call: TRBV27
j_call: TRBJ2-1
cdr3_aa: CASSLHPSGTYNEQFF

v_call: TRBV7-9
j_call: TRBJ2-7
cdr3_aa: CASSPPGNEQYF

v_call: TRBV20-1
j_call: TRBJ2-5
cdr3_aa: CSARSQLSQETQYF

v_call: TRBV20-1
j_call: TRBJ1-6
cdr3_aa: CSAAVVGFNSPLHF

v_call: TRBV28
j_call: TRBJ2-3
cdr3_aa: CASSGSWGTDTQYF

v_call: TRBV14
j_call: TRBJ1-6
cdr3_aa: CASSQGGRDNSPLHF

v_call: TRBV20-1
j_call: TRBJ1-1
cdr3_aa: CSATKGALGMNTEAFF

v_call: TRBV11-2
j_call: TRBJ2-1
cdr3_aa: CASSPLSGPSYNEQFF

v_call: TRBV6-2/TRBV6-3
j_call: TRBJ2-7
cdr3_aa: CASSYPGQGAYEQYF

v_call: TRBV20-1
j_call: TRBJ2-7
cdr3_aa: CSASSGGLAYEQYF

v_call: TRBV4-1
j_call: TRBJ2-1
cdr3_aa: CASSHPLEREGRGEQFF